This record looks at one TCR beta chain sequence and its context. What it binds is not known. Germline V gene sequence: CDR1 MGHRA, CDR2 YSYEKL. The CDR3 has 16 amino acids. Unmatched junction bases numbered 5, after V lost 2 bases and J lost 2 bases. The sample originates from a study of shared clonotypes between healthy human individuals. Study findings and constraints: Some clonotypes were shared by all four sorted-subset donors, while others were not shared. The non-shared ones had lower generation probabilities than the shared ones.

Sequencing used immunoSEQ multiplex PCR; TCRdb keeps in-frame clones, though not all of them. The sample lists approximately 940,000 clones, about three quarters occurring once. Sequencing was performed on memory CD4+ T cells sorted from blood. Stated subset: CD45RA-negative fraction. The chain has TRBV4-1 and TRBJ2-5; 10 positions match TRBD2. The receptor was derived from a man aged 18 to 29 in good health. CDR3 sequence (DNA): TGCGCCAGCAGCCAATCCCAGCGGGGGGGACAAGAGACCCAGTACTTC. Its translation is CASSQSQRGGQETQYF.